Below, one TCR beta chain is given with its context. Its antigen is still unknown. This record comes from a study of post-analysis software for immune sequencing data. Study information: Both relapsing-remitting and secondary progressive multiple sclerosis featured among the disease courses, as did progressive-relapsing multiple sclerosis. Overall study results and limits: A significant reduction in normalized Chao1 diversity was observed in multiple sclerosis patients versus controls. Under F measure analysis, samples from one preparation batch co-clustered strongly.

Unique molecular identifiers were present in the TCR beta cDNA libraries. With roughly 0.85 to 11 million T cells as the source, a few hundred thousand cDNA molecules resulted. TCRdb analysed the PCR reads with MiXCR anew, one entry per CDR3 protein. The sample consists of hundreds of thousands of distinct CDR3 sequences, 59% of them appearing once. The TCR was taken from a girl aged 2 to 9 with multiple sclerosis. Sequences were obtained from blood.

CDR3 nucleotides: TGCGCCAGCAAAGCCGCCGGGACTAGCGGTCTACGGAGCTCCTACGAGCAGTACTTC. It encodes CASKAAGTSGLRSSYEQYF. The V and J genes are TRBV4-1 and TRBJ2-7; 11 bases map to TRBD2. Looked up from germline, CDR1 is MGHRA and CDR2 is YSYEKL. The CDR3 has 19 residues. The ends lost 7 bases at V and 0 bases at J; junction bases unmatched: 17.